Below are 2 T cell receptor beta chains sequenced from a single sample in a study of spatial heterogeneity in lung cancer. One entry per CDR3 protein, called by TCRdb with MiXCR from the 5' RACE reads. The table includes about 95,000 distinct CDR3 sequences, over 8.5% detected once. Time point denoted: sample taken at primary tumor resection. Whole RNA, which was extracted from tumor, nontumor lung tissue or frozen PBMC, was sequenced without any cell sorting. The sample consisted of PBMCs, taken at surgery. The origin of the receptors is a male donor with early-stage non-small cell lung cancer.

CDR3 nucleotides: TGTGCCAGCAGTTACTCCTGGGGGTTCTACGAGCAGTACTTC. This translates into CASSYSWGFYEQYF. The rearrangement joins TRBV6-5 to TRBJ2-7, with D possibly called TRBD1 or TRBD2 (5 bases each). The CDR3 is 14 residues long. Germline V CDR1 and CDR2: MNHEY, SVGAGI. The germline V and J ends were trimmed by 0 bases and 3 bases, with 9 bases remaining between them.

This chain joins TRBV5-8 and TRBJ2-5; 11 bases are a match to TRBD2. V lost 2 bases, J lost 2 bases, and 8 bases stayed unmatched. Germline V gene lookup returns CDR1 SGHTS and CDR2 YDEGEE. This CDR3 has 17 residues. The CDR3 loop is CASSLGLAGPGQETQYF. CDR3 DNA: TGTGCCAGCAGCTTAGGACTAGCGGGTCCGGGGCAAGAGACCCAGTACTTC.